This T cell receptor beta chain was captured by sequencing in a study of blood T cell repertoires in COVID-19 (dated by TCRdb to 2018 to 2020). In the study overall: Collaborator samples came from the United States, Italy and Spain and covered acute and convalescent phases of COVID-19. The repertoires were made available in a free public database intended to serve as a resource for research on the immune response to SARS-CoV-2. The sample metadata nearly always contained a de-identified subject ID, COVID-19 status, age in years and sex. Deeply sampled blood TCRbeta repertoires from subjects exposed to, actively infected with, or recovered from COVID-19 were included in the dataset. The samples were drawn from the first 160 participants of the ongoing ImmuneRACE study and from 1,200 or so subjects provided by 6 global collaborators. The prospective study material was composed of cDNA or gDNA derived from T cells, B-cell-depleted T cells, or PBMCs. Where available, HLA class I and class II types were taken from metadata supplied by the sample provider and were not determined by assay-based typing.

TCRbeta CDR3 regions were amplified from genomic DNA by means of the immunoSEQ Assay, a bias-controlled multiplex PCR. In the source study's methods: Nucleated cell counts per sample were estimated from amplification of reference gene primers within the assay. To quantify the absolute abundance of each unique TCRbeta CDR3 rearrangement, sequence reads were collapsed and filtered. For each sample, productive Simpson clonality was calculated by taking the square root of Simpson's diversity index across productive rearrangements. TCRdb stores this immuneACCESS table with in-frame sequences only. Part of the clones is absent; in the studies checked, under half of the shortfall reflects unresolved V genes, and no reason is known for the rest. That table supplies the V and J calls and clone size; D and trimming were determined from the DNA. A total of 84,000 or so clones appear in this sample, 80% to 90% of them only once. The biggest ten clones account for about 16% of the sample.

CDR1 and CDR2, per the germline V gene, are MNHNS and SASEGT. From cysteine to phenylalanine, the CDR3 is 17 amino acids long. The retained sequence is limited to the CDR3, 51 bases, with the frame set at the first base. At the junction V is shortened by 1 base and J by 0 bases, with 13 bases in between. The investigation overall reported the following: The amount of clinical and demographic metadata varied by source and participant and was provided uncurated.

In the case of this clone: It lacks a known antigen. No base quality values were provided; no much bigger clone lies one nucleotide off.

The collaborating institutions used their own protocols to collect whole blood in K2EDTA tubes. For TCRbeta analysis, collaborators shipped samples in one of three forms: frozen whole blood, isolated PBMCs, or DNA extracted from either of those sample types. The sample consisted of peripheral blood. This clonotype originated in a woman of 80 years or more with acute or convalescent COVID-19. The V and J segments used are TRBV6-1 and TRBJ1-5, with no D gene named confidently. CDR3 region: CASSEGDYYYSNQPQHF. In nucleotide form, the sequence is TGTGCCAGCAGTGAAGGAGATTATTATTATAGCAATCAGCCCCAGCATTTT.